This entry lists 19 T cell receptor beta chains sequenced from one sample in a study of T-cell reconstitution after alpha-beta-depleted transplantation in children (dated by TCRdb to 2016 to 2018). The treatment or condition label, as the study defines it: allogeneic hematopoietic cell transplantation with graft depleted of TCRalphabeta T cells and CD19 B cells. Receptors were amplified or captured by PCR. TCRdb lists the instrument as Illumina HiSeq 2500. TCR libraries were prepared with molecular barcoding, using unique molecular identifiers to normalize TCRbeta repertoire quantification. The public reads were reanalyzed by TCRdb: fastp trimming at Q25, MiXCR alignment, in-frame beta chains only. Every entry covers one CDR3 protein and lists the most common genes and DNA from its rows. In this sample the table shows approximately 630,000 distinct CDR3 sequences, roughly 13% of which occur a single time. The ten largest account for 0.79% of the sample.

The sample consisted of PBMCs, taken before TCRalphabeta/CD19-depleted stem cell transplant. The receptors come from a girl aged 2 to 10 with congenital amegakaryocytic thrombocytopenia, due to receive a stem cell transplant.

The V gene is TRBV10-3, the J gene TRBJ2-7, with TRBD2 matching over 7 bases. This CDR3 has 15 amino acids. Germline assignment: CDR1 ENHRY and CDR2 SYGVKD. The V gene end was trimmed by 3 bases and the J gene end by 2 bases; junction bases not matched to a gene: 7. CDR3 region: CAISDNAGEPYEQYF. CDR3 nucleotide sequence: TGTGCCATCAGTGATAATGCGGGAGAGCCCTACGAGCAGTACTTC.

V and J are TRBV5-1 and TRBJ2-1; possible D gene TRBD2, 7 bases. CDR3 size: 15 residues. V was cut by 2 bases and J by 6 bases, with 15 bases left in between. Germline-derived CDR1 and CDR2 are SGHRS and YFSETQ. The CDR3 DNA reads as TGCGCCAGCAGCTTTTATTCAGGGGAGGGCAATGAGCAGTTCTTC. As protein: CASSFYSGEGNEQFF.

Comments on this clonotype: Since a much larger clone is just one base distant, this may be a read error. This sequence joins TRBV5-1 and TRBJ1-2, with D unresolved. Germline-derived CDR1 and CDR2 are SGHRS and YFSETQ. This CDR3 has 14 residues. CDR3: CASSLDGRNYGDTF. The DNA of the CDR3 is TGCGCCAGCAGCTTGGACGGTCGTAACTATGGCGACACCTTC.

Many counts were recorded for this clonotype. V gene TRBV10-3 combines with J gene TRBJ2-1; D remains unclear. Germline V gives CDR1 ENHRY, CDR2 SYGVKD. The CDR3 has 12 amino acids. Trimming shortened V by 7 bases and J by 6 bases, and 10 bases separated the two germline ends. CDR3 coding DNA: TGTGCCATCATGAACTCGCTCAATGAGCAGTTCTTC. It translates to CAIMNSLNEQFF.

Ten or more counts support this clonotype. J is TRBJ2-3 and V is TRBV5-1, with 7 bases matching TRBD1. Germline-derived CDR1 and CDR2 are SGHRS and YFSETQ. The ends lost 0 bases at V and 7 bases at J; junction bases unmatched: 14. This CDR3 contains 17 residues. CDR3 bases: TGCGCCAGCAGCTTGGTTTATATGGGACAGACAAAGAATACGCAGTATTTT. Its protein product is CASSLVYMGQTKNTQYF.

This clonotype was counted between two and nine times. The chain links TRBV3-1 to TRBJ2-7; D remains unclear. CDR1 and CDR2 (germline): LGHDT, YNNKEL (reference sequence). The V and J ends lost 1 base and 3 bases respectively, with 10 bases between them. This CDR3 is built from 14 residues. The CDR3 is CASSQGFSFYEQYF. As DNA, the CDR3 is TGTGCCAGCAGCCAAGGGTTTTCATTCTACGAGCAGTACTTC.

The DNA of the CDR3 is TGCAGTGCTAGTATGTCCTACGAGCAGTACTTC. Translated: CSASMSYEQYF. This chain links TRBV20-1 with TRBJ2-7; no clear D. The CDR3 length is 11 residues. Germline loops: CDR1 DFQATT, CDR2 SNEGSKA (reference sequence). Trimming took 3 bases from V and 1 from J, leaving 4 bases between them.

This chain links TRBV12-3 or TRBV12-4 with TRBJ2-7; 11 bases fit TRBD2. The CDR3 contains 15 residues. V lost 6 bases, J lost 2 bases, and 6 bases stayed unmatched. The CDR3 reads CASSPGGLAAYEQYF. The CDR3 coding sequence is TGTGCCAGCAGCCCCGGGGGACTAGCGGCCTACGAGCAGTACTTC.

Many counts were recorded for this clonotype. The chain joins TRBV10-3 to TRBJ1-1; 7 bases match TRBD1. J lost 0 bases, V lost 9 bases, and 4 bases had no gene match. This CDR3 spans 13 amino acids. Germline loops: CDR1 ENHRY, CDR2 SYGVKD. The CDR3 here is CAMKTGMNTEAFF. In DNA, the CDR3 is TGTGCCATGAAGACAGGGATGAACACTGAAGCTTTCTTT.

This clonotype was seen only a few times. Here the CDR3 DNA reads TGTGCCAGCAGCCAAGATTCACGCACAGATACGCAGTATTTT. This codes for CASSQDSRTDTQYF. J is TRBJ2-3 and V is TRBV14; unclear D gene. This CDR3 has 14 residues. Germline lookup yields CDR1 SGHDN and CDR2 FVKESK. V lost 0 bases and J lost 1, with 5 bases in between.

The V call is TRBV7-9, the J call TRBJ1-4; 8 bases align to TRBD1. V lost 5 bases, J lost 7 bases, and 3 bases stayed unmatched. The CDR3 totals 13 residues. In germline, CDR1 is SEHNR, CDR2 FQNEAQ (reference sequence). CDR3 nucleotide sequence: TGTGCCAGCAGCCCAGGGACAGGTGAAAAACTGTTTTTT. Translating it yields CASSPGTGEKLFF. The full variable domain, rest sourced from reference TRBV7-9 and TRBJ1-4, is DTGVSQNPRHKITKRGQNVTFRCDPISEHNRLYWYRQTLGQGPEFLTYFQNEAQLEKSRLLSDRFSAERPKGSFSTLEIQRTEQGDSAMYLCASSPGTGEKLFFGSGTQLSVL.

This clonotype was detected a few times. The J gene is TRBJ1-1, the V gene TRBV7-8; 7 bases map to TRBD1. J was trimmed by 1 base and V by 4 bases; bases with no gene match: 3. The CDR3 extends over 14 amino acids. Germline values: CDR1 SGHVS, CDR2 FQNEAQ. CDR3 loop: CASSYRDRNTEAFF. The CDR3 DNA reads TGTGCCAGCAGCTACCGGGACAGGAACACTGAAGCTTTCTTT.

This clonotype was seen more than once but under ten times. Written as DNA, the CDR3 is TGTGCCAGCAGCGTTTCCAGTGTGGGCTACACCTTC. Translation: CASSVSSVGYTF. The chain couples TRBV9 to TRBJ1-2, with no clear D. This CDR3 has 12 residues. Germline values: CDR1 SGDLS, CDR2 YYNGEE. V gave up 2 bases and J gave up 8 bases, with 10 bases separating them. The whole variable domain, filled in from reference TRBV9 and TRBJ1-2, reads DSGVTQTPKHLITATGQRVTLRCSPRSGDLSVYWYQQSLDQGLQFLIQYYNGEERAKGNILERFSAQQFPDLHSELNLSSLELGDSALYFCASSVSSVGYTFGSGTRLTVV.

On this clonotype: A much larger clone is a single base away; this may be a read error. This chain joins TRBV6-5 and TRBJ2-7, with no clear D. Germline lookup yields CDR1 MNHEY and CDR2 SVGAGI. The CDR3 covers 15 residues. CDR3 sequence (DNA): TGTGCCAGCAGTTCCCTGGCCCTCCCTTTACGCGAGCGGTACTTC. It specifies CASSSLALPLRERYF.

The table lists this clonotype with many counts. The J gene is TRBJ1-2, the V gene TRBV12-3 or TRBV12-4; possibly TRBD1 for D (5 bases). The CDR3 runs to 13 residues. The germline V and J ends were trimmed by 3 bases and 8 bases, with 13 bases remaining between them. CDR3 sequence: CASSFLGDTGYTF. The CDR3 DNA reads TGTGCCAGCAGTTTTTTAGGGGATACGGGCTACACCTTC.

This clonotype appeared many times. The chain joins TRBV7-2 to TRBJ1-4; D unresolved. Trimming removed 5 bases at V and 6 bases at J, with 16 bases between. Germline V gene data show CDR1 as SGHTA and CDR2 as FQGNSA. The length of the CDR3 is 15 residues. This CDR3 is CASSPIRAGDEKLFF. CDR3 bases: TGTGCCAGCAGCCCTATCCGGGCCGGGGATGAAAAACTGTTTTTT.

This clonotype has at least ten counts. The rearrangement links TRBV6-5 to TRBJ2-3; D ambiguous. The CDR3 extends over 13 amino acids. Trimming cost V 4 bases and J 0 bases, with 5 bases left between them. In germline, CDR1 is MNHEY, CDR2 SVGAGI. The CDR3, as DNA: TGTGCCAGCAGTTTCGTCAGCACAGATACGCAGTATTTT. Translated: CASSFVSTDTQYF.

The V call is TRBV12-3 or TRBV12-4, the J call TRBJ2-1; a possible D gene is TRBD1 (6 bases). CDR3 length: 16 amino acids. Deletions cut 8 bases from V and 6 bases from J, with 23 bases between. The CDR3 reads CASGPDSLPFANEQFF. In nucleotides, the CDR3 is TGTGCCAGCGGACCGGACAGCCTGCCTTTCGCCAATGAGCAGTTCTTC.

This clonotype came up a few times. The V and J genes are TRBV7-9 and TRBJ2-7, with 9 bases lining up with TRBD2. This CDR3 is 14 amino acids long. Unmatched junction bases numbered 7, after V lost 5 bases and J lost 5 bases. Germline values: CDR1 SEHNR, CDR2 FQNEAQ (reference sequence). In nucleotides, the CDR3 is TGTGCCAGCAGCGGGACTAGCAACCATAACGAGCAGTACTTC. Protein: CASSGTSNHNEQYF. Full variable domain (remainder filled in from reference TRBV7-9 and TRBJ2-7): DTGVSQNPRHKITKRGQNVTFRCDPISEHNRLYWYRQTLGQGPEFLTYFQNEAQLEKSRLLSDRFSAERPKGSFSTLEIQRTEQGDSAMYLCASSGTSNHNEQYFGPGTRLTVT.